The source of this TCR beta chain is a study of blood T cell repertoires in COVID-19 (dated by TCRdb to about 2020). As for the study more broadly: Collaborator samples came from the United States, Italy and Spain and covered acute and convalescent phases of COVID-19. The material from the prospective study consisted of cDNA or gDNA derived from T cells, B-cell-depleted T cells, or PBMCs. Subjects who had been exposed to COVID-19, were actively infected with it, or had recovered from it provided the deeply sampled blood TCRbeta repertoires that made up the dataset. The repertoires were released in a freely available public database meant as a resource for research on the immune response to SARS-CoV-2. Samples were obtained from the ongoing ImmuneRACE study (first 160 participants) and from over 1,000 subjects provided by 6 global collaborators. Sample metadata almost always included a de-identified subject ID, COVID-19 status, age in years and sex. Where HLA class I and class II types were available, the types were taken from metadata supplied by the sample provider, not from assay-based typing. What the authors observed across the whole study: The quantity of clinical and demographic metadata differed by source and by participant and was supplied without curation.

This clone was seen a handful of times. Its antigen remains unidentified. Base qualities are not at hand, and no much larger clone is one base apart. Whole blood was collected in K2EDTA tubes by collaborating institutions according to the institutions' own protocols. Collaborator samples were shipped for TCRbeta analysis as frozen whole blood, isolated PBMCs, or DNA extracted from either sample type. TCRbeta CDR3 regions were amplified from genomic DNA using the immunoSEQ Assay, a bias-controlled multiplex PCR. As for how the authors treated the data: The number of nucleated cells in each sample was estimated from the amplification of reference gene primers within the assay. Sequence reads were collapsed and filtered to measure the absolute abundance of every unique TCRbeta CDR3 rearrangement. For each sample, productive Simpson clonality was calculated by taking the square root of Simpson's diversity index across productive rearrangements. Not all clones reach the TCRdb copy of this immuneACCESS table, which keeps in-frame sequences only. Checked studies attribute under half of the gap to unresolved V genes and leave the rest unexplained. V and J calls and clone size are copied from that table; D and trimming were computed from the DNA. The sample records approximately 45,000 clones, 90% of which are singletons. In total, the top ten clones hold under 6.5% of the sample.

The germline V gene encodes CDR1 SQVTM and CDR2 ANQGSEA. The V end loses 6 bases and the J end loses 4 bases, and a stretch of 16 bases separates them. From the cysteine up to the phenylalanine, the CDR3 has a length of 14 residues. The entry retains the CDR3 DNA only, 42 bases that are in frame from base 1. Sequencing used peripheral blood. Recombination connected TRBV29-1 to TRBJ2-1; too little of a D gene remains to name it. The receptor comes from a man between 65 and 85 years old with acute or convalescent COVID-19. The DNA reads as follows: TGCAGCGTCGAACCAGGTGATGGGTACAATGAGCAGTTCTTC. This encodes CSVEPGDGYNEQFF.